Listed here is a single T cell receptor beta chain. The CDR3 spans 16 residues. The V and J ends lost 0 bases and 4 bases respectively, with 13 bases between them. Germline V gene data show CDR1 as SGDLS and CDR2 as YYNGEE. The source of the sample is a study of blood T cell repertoires in COVID-19. The overall study: Acute-phase and convalescent COVID-19 samples originated in the United States, Italy and Spain. The cDNA or gDNA used as material had been derived from T cells, B-cell-depleted T cells, or PBMCs.

Original processing methods: For nucleated cells, counts were estimated from reference gene primer amplification. Produced via immunoSEQ multiplex PCR; TCRdb's table is partial and in-frame only. The V and J calls and the clone size are those of that table, but D and trimming were determined from the DNA. The top ten clones hold over 40% of a sample with tens of thousands of clones, approximately 83% of them seen once. V is TRBV9 and J is TRBJ1-4, with D perhaps TRBD1 (6 bases). Sequences were obtained from peripheral blood. This clonotype originated in an elderly man with acute or convalescent COVID-19. CDR3 nucleotides: TGTGCCAGCAGCGTAGTCTGTGAGGGGGTTAATGAAAAACTGTTTTTT. Amino acids: CASSVVCEGVNEKLFF. The full variable domain, in which reference TRBV9 and TRBJ1-4 provide the parts outside the CDR3, is DSGVTQTPKHLITATGQRVTLRCSPRSGDLSVYWYQQSLDQGLQFLIQYYNGEERAKGNILERFSAQQFPDLHSELNLSSLELGDSALYFCASSVVCEGVNEKLFFGSGTQLSVL.